This TCR beta chain is drawn from a study of shared clonotypes between healthy human individuals. About the research overall: The donors, a couple of women and a few men, were aged 18 to 49. A donor's plate count was three for CD4 naive and three for CD4 memory; CD8 naive had two and CD8 memory one. General observations from the study: Donor scarcity curtailed the genetic and exposure-history diversity represented herein. Around 5.3% of naive CD4 clonotypes were shared across four donors.

Deletions cut 5 bases from V and 3 bases from J, with 15 bases between. CDR3 size: 15 residues. CDR1 and CDR2 (germline): SGHRS, YFSETQ. Repertoires were generated with immunoSEQ multiplex PCR, while TCRdb's copy carries only in-frame clones and drops some. The sample carries about 680,000 clones, just over 90% recorded once. On this clone itself: Antigen: not known.

Naive CD8 cells lacked CD45RO and underwent positive selection for CCR7, leaving out terminally differentiated effector memory CD45RA+ cells. The chain uses TRBV5-1 and TRBJ2-1, with D unclear. Sequencing input: naive CD8+ T cells sorted from blood. The receptor was derived from a man aged 25-45 years in good health. CDR3 region: CASRQTPSNYNEQFF. In DNA form, the CDR3 reads TGCGCCAGCAGACAGACTCCTTCGAACTACAATGAGCAGTTCTTC.